The 18 T cell receptor beta chains reported below all come from one sample, sequenced in a study of long-term antiretroviral therapy in people with HIV. The assay used was immunoSEQ (version v3.0), run at survey level. Only in-frame clones appear in the TCRdb table, and some are missing; sequencing was by immunoSEQ multiplex PCR. This table holds around 30,000 clones, 94% found once. Sample: unsorted PBMCs, taken more than 7.1 years after starting antiretroviral therapy. These receptors all stem from a man between 50 and 59 years old with HIV.

This clone was observed a single time. CDR3 coding DNA: TGCGCCAGCACCTTCAGGGGGGACACTGAAGCTTTCTTT. It encodes CASTFRGDTEAFF. The chain is built from TRBV10-2 and TRBJ1-1, with 7 positions matching TRBD1. Germline lookup yields CDR1 WSHSY and CDR2 SAAADI. J was trimmed by 3 bases and V by 7 bases; bases with no gene match: 5. There are 13 residues in the CDR3.

The V call is TRBV6-6, the J call TRBJ1-1; weak D call: TRBD1 (5 bases). The CDR3 runs 16 residues. Between the trimmed V and J ends, which lost 7 bases and 7 bases, there was a span of 25 bases. Germline lookup yields CDR1 MNHNY and CDR2 SVGAGI (reference sequence). The CDR3 protein is CASIFSQGGPPFEAFF. The CDR3 DNA reads as TGTGCCAGCATATTCAGCCAGGGAGGACCCCCGTTTGAAGCTTTCTTT.

This rearrangement joins TRBV4-1 to TRBJ2-2; no reliable D call. Germline CDR1 reads MGHRA; CDR2 reads YSYEKL. The CDR3 length is 14 residues. The V gene lost 1 base and the J gene lost 2 bases, with 5 bases spanning the gap. The CDR3 loop is CASSQVSNTGELFF. The DNA of the CDR3 is TGCGCCAGCAGCCAAGTAAGCAACACCGGGGAGCTGTTTTTT.

The chain uses TRBV5-6 and TRBJ2-7; a weak D match, TRBD2 (6 bases). The CDR3 sequence is 15 residues long. CDR1 SGHDT and CDR2 YYEEEE come from the germline V gene. V gave up 6 bases and J gave up 3 bases, with 19 bases separating them. CDR3 in DNA: TGTGCCAGCAATCTGCGGGGCGCAGGCCTCTACGAGCAGTACTTC. It yields the protein CASNLRGAGLYEQYF.

V is TRBV11-2 and J is TRBJ1-2; D unresolved. The V gene lost 5 bases and the J gene lost 5 bases, with 15 bases spanning the gap. Germline CDR1 SGHAT, CDR2 FQNNGV. The length of the CDR3 is 14 residues. The CDR3 sequence is CASSPVGAGYGYTF. CDR3 DNA sequence: TGTGCCAGCAGCCCTGTGGGAGCGGGTTATGGCTACACCTTC.

In nucleotides, the CDR3 is TGTGCCAGCAGCTTTCCGACTAGCGGGGACAATGAGCAGTTCTTC. This encodes CASSFPTSGDNEQFF. The chain is built from TRBV7-2 and TRBJ2-1, with TRBD2 identical over 11 bases. CDR1 is SGHTA, CDR2 FQGNSA, per germline. Trimming at V came to 3 bases and at J to 5 bases, leaving 3 bases not matched to a gene. CDR3 length: 15 amino acids.

This chain joins TRBV5-6 and TRBJ1-1, with 9 nucleotides matching TRBD1. This CDR3 spans 17 amino acids. Germline V gives CDR1 SGHDT, CDR2 YYEEEE. V was clipped by 3 bases and J by 4 bases; unmatched bases: 13. The chain's CDR3 is CASSSRTGVWVVTEAFF. The CDR3 DNA sequence: TGTGCCAGCAGCTCCAGGACAGGGGTGTGGGTAGTCACTGAAGCTTTCTTT.

The chain joins TRBV10-3 to TRBJ2-1; 7 positions match TRBD1. Trimming cost V 2 bases and J 2 bases; bases outside gene matches: 0. The length of the CDR3 is 14 residues. Germline V gene data show CDR1 as ENHRY and CDR2 as SYGVKD. CDR3 nucleotide sequence: TGTGCCATCAGTGAGGGACAGGCCTACAATGAGCAGTTCTTC. Translating it yields CAISEGQAYNEQFF.

The genes are TRBV14 and TRBJ2-3, with TRBD2 matching 13 bases. Trimming cost V 1 base and J 7 bases; bases outside gene matches: 5. Germline V gene data show CDR1 as SGHDN and CDR2 as FVKESK. The CDR3 is made up of 16 amino acids. The CDR3 sequence: CASSQGTSGGDHTQYF. CDR3 sequence (DNA): TGTGCCAGCAGCCAAGGAACTAGCGGGGGGGATCATACGCAGTATTTT.

This chain links TRBV2 with TRBJ1-2; D is ambiguous. The CDR3 runs to 14 residues. CDR1 and CDR2 (germline): SNHLY, FYNNEI. Trimming removed 1 base at V and 0 bases at J, with 6 bases between. The CDR3 reads CASSEEGANYGYTF. As DNA, the CDR3 is TGTGCCAGCAGTGAAGAGGGTGCTAACTATGGCTACACCTTC.

V gene TRBV5-4 combines with J gene TRBJ2-5; no definite D call. The end of the DNA fits TRBJ2-7 better, so the J call may be wrong. The V gene's germline CDR1 is SGHNT and CDR2 YYREEE (reference sequence). The CDR3 loop spans 13 amino acids. The CDR3 protein is CASSSGDGYEQYF. In DNA form, the CDR3 reads TGTGCCAGCAGCTCCGGCGACGGCTACGAGCAGTACTTC.

The chain carries TRBV9 and TRBJ2-3; tentative D call: TRBD2 (7 bases). The ends were cut back, 0 bases at V and 1 base at J, with 9 bases in the middle. From germline, CDR1 is SGDLS and CDR2 YYNGEE. This CDR3 is built from 15 residues. The CDR3, as DNA: TGTGCCAGCAGCGTAGAAGGGGGGGGCACAGATACGCAGTATTTT. Translated, it gives CASSVEGGGTDTQYF. The variable domain in full, completed from reference TRBV9 and TRBJ2-3, reads DSGVTQTPKHLITATGQRVTLRCSPRSGDLSVYWYQQSLDQGLQFLIQYYNGEERAKGNILERFSAQQFPDLHSELNLSSLELGDSALYFCASSVEGGGTDTQYFGPGTRLTVL.

The V and J genes are TRBV5-4 and TRBJ1-2; D gene unclear. V lost 0 bases, J lost 3 bases, and 6 bases lay in between. Germline V gene lookup returns CDR1 SGHNT and CDR2 YYREEE (reference sequence). The CDR3 spans 13 residues. CDR3 DNA: TGTGCCAGCAGCTTGGAACTTCACTATGGCTACACCTTC. This encodes CASSLELHYGYTF. The full variable domain, rest sourced from reference TRBV5-4 and TRBJ1-2, is ETGVTQSPTHLIKTRGQQVTLRCSSQSGHNTVSWYQQALGQGPQFIFQYYREEENGRGNFPPRFSGLQFPNYSSELNVNALELDDSALYLCASSLELHYGYTFGSGTRLTVV.

The genes are TRBV19 and TRBJ1-1; D is perhaps TRBD1 (6 bases). Germline loops: CDR1 LNHDA, CDR2 SQIVND (reference sequence). Trimming removed 5 bases from V and 7 bases from J, with 20 bases in between. The CDR3 has 15 amino acids. The CDR3 region is CASSPDHRGGIEAFF. CDR3 in DNA: TGTGCCAGTAGTCCCGATCACCGAGGGGGAATTGAAGCTTTCTTT.

This chain joins TRBV7-2 and TRBJ2-4; D possibly corresponds to TRBD1 (5 bases). Germline V CDR1 and CDR2: SGHTA, FQGNSA. The CDR3 extends over 16 amino acids. Trimming cost V 1 base and J 5 bases, with 15 bases left between them. CDR3 sequence reads: CASSLGSGQGQNIQYF. CDR3 in DNA: TGTGCCAGCAGCTTAGGGTCAGGGCAGGGCCAAAACATTCAGTACTTC.

The chain employs TRBV10-3 and TRBJ1-5; 9 positions match TRBD1. V shed 5 bases, J shed 7 bases, and the junction held 3 bases outside the gene matches. Germline V gene lookup returns CDR1 ENHRY and CDR2 SYGVKD. The CDR3 is 13 amino acids. The CDR3 DNA reads as TGTGCCATCAGTCGCGGACAGGGGCAGCCCCAGCATTTT. It specifies CAISRGQGQPQHF.

The chain joins TRBV29-1 to TRBJ1-1; D is undetermined. Trimming shortened V by 5 bases and J by 0 bases, and 10 bases separated the two germline ends. Germline CDR1 SQVTM, CDR2 ANQGSEA. CDR3 length: 13 amino acids. The CDR3 reads CSVWEDLNTEAFF. The CDR3 bases are TGCAGCGTTTGGGAGGATCTGAACACTGAAGCTTTCTTT. Variable domain in full (rest from reference TRBV29-1 and TRBJ1-1): SAVISQKPSRDICQRGTSLTIQCQVDSQVTMMFWYRQQPGQSLTLIATANQGSEATYESGFVIDKFPISRPNLTFSTLTVSNMSPEDSSIYLCSVWEDLNTEAFFGQGTRLTVV.

V usage is TRBV6-5 and J usage is TRBJ1-1, with 9 bases matching TRBD1. The CDR3 is made up of 15 amino acids. With V trimmed by 8 bases and J by 3 bases, 10 bases remained unmatched. CDR1 is MNHEY and CDR2 is SVGAGI in the germline V gene. The DNA for the CDR3 is TGTGCCAGCCCGGGACAGGGAGGAAATGACACTGAAGCTTTCTTT. It codes for CASPGQGGNDTEAFF.